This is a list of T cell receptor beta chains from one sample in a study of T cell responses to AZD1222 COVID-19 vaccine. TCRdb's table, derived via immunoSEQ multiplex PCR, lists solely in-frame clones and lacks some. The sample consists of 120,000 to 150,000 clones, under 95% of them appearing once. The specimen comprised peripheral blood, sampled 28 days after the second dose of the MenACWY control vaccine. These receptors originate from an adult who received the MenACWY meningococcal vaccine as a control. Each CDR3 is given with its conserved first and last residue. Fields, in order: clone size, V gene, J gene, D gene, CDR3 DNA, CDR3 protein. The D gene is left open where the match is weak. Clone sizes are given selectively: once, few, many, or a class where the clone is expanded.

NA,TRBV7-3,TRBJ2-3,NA,TGTGCCAGCAGCCTAGCAGCCACAGATACGCAGTATTTT,CASSLAATDTQYF
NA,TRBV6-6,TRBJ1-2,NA,TGTGCCAGCAGTCCGACGTGGGATGGCTACACCTTC,CASSPTWDGYTF
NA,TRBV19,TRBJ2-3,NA,TGTGCCAGTCAACCTTTAGGGCAGTCAGGCACAGATACGCAGTATTTT,CASQPLGQSGTDTQYF
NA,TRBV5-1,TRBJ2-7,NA,TGCGCCAGCAGCTTGATGGGCAGGGCGACCTACGAGCAGTACTTC,CASSLMGRATYEQYF
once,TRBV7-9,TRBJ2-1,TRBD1,TGTGCCAGCAGCTCCTCCGGGACAGAGAATAATGAGCAGTTCTTC,CASSSSGTENNEQFF
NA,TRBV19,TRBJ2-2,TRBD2,TGTGCCAGTAGTCCCAGGACTAGCGGATACACCGGGGAGCTGTTTTTT,CASSPRTSGYTGELFF
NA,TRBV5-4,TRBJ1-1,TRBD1,TGTGCCAGCAGCCTTATACAGGGGGACACTGAAGCTTTCTTT,CASSLIQGDTEAFF
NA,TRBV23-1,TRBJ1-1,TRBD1,TGCGCCAGCAGAGAGACCGGGACAGGGGGGACGAACACTGAAGCTTTCTTT,CASRETGTGGTNTEAFF
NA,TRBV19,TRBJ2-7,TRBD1,TGTGCCAGTAGTTTCGGGACAGGGTACTCCTACGAGCAGTACTTC,CASSFGTGYSYEQYF
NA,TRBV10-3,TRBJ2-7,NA,TGTGCCATCGGCCAGGACCGAAACTACGAGCAGTACTTC,CAIGQDRNYEQYF
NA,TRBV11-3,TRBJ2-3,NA,TGTGCCAGCAGCCTCAGGGCCCCTAGTGCTAGCACAGATACGCAGTATTTT,CASSLRAPSASTDTQYF
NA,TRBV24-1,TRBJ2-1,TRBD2,TGTGCCACCAGTGATACGAGGGGACTAGCGTGGGAGCAGTTCTTC,CATSDTRGLAWEQFF
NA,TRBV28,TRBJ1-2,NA,TGTGCCAGCAGTTTATCCTACGGGCAAAAACAACAGACGGAGTACTATGGCTACACCTTC,CASSLSYGQKQQTEYYGYTF
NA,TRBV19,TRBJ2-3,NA,TGTGCCAGTAGTATAGTGGAGGGGCTTACAGATACGCAGTATTTT,CASSIVEGLTDTQYF
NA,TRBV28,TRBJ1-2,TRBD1,TGTGCCAGCACCCCGGGACAGGGGAGCGGCGGCTACACCTTC,CASTPGQGSGGYTF
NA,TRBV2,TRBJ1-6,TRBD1,TGTGCCAGCAGTGAACTGGAGGGGGCGATCAATTCACCCCTCCACTTT,CASSELEGAINSPLHF
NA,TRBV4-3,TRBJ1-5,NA,TGCGCCAGCAGCCAAGATCCCGACGGTAGCAATCAGCCCCAGCATTTT,CASSQDPDGSNQPQHF
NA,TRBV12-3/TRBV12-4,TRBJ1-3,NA,TGTGCCTACTCTGGAAACACCATATATTTT,CAYSGNTIYF
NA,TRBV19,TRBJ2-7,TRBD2,TGTGCCAGTAGTATCTCGTCGGGGGGGCAAAACGAGCAGTACTTC,CASSISSGGQNEQYF
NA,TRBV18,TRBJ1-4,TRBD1,TGTGCCAGCTCACCGGGGACAGGGCGGAATGAAAAACTGTTTTTT,CASSPGTGRNEKLFF
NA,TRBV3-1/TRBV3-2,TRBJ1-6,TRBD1,TGTGCCAGCATGGACAGGTACTATAATTCACCCCTCCACTTT,CASMDRYYNSPLHF
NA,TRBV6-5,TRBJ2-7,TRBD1,TGTGCCAGCAGTTGGGACAGGGAATCCTACGAGCAGTACTTC,CASSWDRESYEQYF
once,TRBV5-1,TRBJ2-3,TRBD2,TGCGCCAGCAGCTTGGCCAACGCTGCGGGAGGAACAGATACGCAGTATTTT,CASSLANAAGGTDTQYF
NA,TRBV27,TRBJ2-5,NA,TGTGCCAGCAGTTTATCGTGGCATAACCAAGAGACCCAGTACTTC,CASSLSWHNQETQYF
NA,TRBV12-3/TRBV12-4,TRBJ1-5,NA,TGTGCCAGCAGTTTGGCGGAGAGTATTGCAAGGCATTTT,CASSLAESIARHF
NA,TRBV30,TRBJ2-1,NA,TGTGCCTGGAACGAAGGGTGGGAGCAGTTCTTC,CAWNEGWEQFF
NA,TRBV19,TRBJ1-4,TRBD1,TGTGCCAGTAGGGACGGAACCGGGACAGTTAATGAAAAACTGTTTTTT,CASRDGTGTVNEKLFF
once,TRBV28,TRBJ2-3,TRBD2,TGTGCCAGCAGTTACCCCGGGACTAGCCCGGATACGCAGTATTTT,CASSYPGTSPDTQYF
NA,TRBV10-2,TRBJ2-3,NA,TGCGCCAGCAGCTATATGGATACGCAGTATTTT,CASSYMDTQYF
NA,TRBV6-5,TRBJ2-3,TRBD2,TGTGCCAGCGGGCAAGGACTAGCCCTCACAGATACGCAGTATTTT,CASGQGLALTDTQYF
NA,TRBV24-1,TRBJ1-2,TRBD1,TGTGCCACCAGTGATCCGGACAGGGACTATGGCTACACCTTC,CATSDPDRDYGYTF
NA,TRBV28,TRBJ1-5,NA,TGTGCCAGCAGTTTATCTGGGAGCAGCCATCAGCCCCAGCATTTT,CASSLSGSSHQPQHF
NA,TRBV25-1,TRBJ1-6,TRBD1,TGTGCCAGCAGCGCTGACAGGGGCTATAATTCACCCCTCCACTTT,CASSADRGYNSPLHF
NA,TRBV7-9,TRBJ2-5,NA,TGTGCCAGCAGCTGGGGTCTTGGCCAAGAGACCCAGTACTTC,CASSWGLGQETQYF
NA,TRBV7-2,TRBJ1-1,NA,TGTGCCAGCAGCTTAAGGGTTCAGGGGCTTATGAACACTGAAGCTTTCTTT,CASSLRVQGLMNTEAFF
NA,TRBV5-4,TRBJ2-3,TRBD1,TGTGCCAGCAGCTTGGGAGAGGGGGCGGTAGATACGCAGTATTTT,CASSLGEGAVDTQYF
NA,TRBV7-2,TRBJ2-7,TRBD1,TGTGCCAGCAGCCCAGGGACAGGGACCCCTTCCTACGAGCAGTACTTC,CASSPGTGTPSYEQYF
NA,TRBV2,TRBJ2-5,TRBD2,TGTGCCAGCAGTGAAGCGCTGGGAGGGGAGACCCAGTACTTC,CASSEALGGETQYF
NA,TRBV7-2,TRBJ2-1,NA,TGTGCCAGCAGCCTCGCCTATGGTGAGCAGTTCTTC,CASSLAYGEQFF
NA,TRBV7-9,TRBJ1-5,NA,TGTGCCAGCAGCCGGGGGCAGGGCAATCAGCCCCAGCATTTT,CASSRGQGNQPQHF
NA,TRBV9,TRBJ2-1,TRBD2,TGTGCCAGCAGCGTAGGGTTAGCGGGAGGGAATGAGCAGTTCTTC,CASSVGLAGGNEQFF
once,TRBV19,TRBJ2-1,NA,TGTGCCAGTAGTATATCGGGGGCGTCCTACAATGAGCAGTTCTTC,CASSISGASYNEQFF
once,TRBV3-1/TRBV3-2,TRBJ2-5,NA,TGTGCCAGCAGCCAAGACCCCGGGGGGACCCAGTACTTC,CASSQDPGGTQYF
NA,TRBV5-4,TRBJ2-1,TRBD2,TGTGCCAGCAGCCGAACTAGCGGGAGGGCCCTTGAGCAGTTCTTC,CASSRTSGRALEQFF
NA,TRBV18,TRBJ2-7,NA,TGTGCCAGCTCACCCCAGGAGGGGAAGCAGTACTTC,CASSPQEGKQYF
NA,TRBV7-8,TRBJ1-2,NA,TGTGCCAGCAGCTTAAGGGCAGAAAGCTGGGACTATGGCTACACCTTC,CASSLRAESWDYGYTF
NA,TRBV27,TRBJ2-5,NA,TGTGCCAGCAGCACGACCTATCAGTACCAAGAGACCCAGTACTTC,CASSTTYQYQETQYF
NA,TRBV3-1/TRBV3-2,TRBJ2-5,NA,TGTGCCAGCAGCCAAGACATTACAGGGCGGGAGACCCAGTACTTC,CASSQDITGRETQYF
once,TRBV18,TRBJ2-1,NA,TGTGCCAGCTCACCATCTTTACGGGACCAGATTGATGAGCAGTTCTTC,CASSPSLRDQIDEQFF
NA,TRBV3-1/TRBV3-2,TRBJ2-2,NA,TGTGCCAGCAGCCAAGCGGGGGTAATGAACACCGGGGAGCTGTTTTTT,CASSQAGVMNTGELFF
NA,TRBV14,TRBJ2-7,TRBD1,TGTGCCAGCAGCCAAGCTAGGGACAGACACTACGAGCAGTACTTC,CASSQARDRHYEQYF
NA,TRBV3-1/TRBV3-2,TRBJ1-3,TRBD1,TGTGCCAGCAGCCAAAGGACAGGGGAAAACACCATATATTTT,CASSQRTGENTIYF
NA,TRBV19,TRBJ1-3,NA,TGTGCCAGTAGACCTACAGGTTCAGGAAACACCATATATTTT,CASRPTGSGNTIYF
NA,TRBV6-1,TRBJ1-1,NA,TGTGCCAGCAGTGAATTCCGCTTAGTCGGGGGCCTGATGAACACTGAAGCTTTCTTT,CASSEFRLVGGLMNTEAFF